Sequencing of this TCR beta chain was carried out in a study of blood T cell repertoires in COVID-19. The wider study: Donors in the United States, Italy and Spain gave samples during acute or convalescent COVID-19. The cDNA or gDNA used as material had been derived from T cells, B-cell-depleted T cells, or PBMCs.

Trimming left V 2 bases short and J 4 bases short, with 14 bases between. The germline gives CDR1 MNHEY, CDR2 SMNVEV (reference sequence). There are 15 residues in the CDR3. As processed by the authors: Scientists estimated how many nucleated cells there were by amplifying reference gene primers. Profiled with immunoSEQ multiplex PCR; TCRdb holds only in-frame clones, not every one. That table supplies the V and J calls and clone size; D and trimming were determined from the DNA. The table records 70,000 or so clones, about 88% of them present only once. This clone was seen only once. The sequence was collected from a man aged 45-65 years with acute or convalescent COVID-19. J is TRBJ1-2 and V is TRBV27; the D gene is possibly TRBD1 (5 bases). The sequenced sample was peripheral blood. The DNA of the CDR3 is TGTGCCAGCAGTTTACAGGGCCCCAACCTCTATGGCTACACCTTC. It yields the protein CASSLQGPNLYGYTF.